A selection of T cell receptor beta chains follows, all from one sample in a study of cytomegalovirus exposure and HLA in healthy donors. Clones were sequenced by immunoSEQ multiplex PCR, and TCRdb holds only the in-frame ones, with some missing. The sample yields over 85,000 clones, more than 75% seen once. The sample taken for sequencing was PBMCs. These receptors all come from a woman aged 25-40 years in good health and CMV-seropositive. The CDR3 runs from the conserved cysteine through the conserved F or W. The D gene is left open where the match is weak. The size of a clone is reported for some rows only, either as once, few or many, or as a class for expanded clones.

J gene,D gene,clone size,V gene,CDR3 DNA,CDR3 protein
TRBJ2-1,NA,once,TRBV5-1,TGCGCCAGCAGCCTAGACGCCTTTCTCTCTGGGAATGAGCAGTTCTTC,CASSLDAFLSGNEQFF
TRBJ1-5,TRBD1,NA,TRBV6-1,TGTGCCAGCAGTGAGACAGGGGGGTCTCAGCCCCAGCATTTT,CASSETGGSQPQHF
TRBJ1-2,TRBD1,NA,TRBV4-3,TGCGCCAGCAGCCAAGACAGGACAGGGCGCTATGGCTACACCTTC,CASSQDRTGRYGYTF
TRBJ2-1,NA,NA,TRBV7-2,TGTGCCAGCAGCACCAGGGTGGGGAATGAGCAGTTCTTC,CASSTRVGNEQFF
TRBJ2-3,NA,NA,TRBV4-2,TGTGCCAGCAGCCAATTCCGGGACTCATACACAGATACGCAGTATTTT,CASSQFRDSYTDTQYF
TRBJ2-1,NA,NA,TRBV4-3,TGCGCCAGCAGCCAAGTGCGGCCGACGCTCAATGAGCAGTTCTTC,CASSQVRPTLNEQFF
TRBJ2-7,NA,few,TRBV10-2,TGCGCCAGCAGTGAGTTGTCAGGGCTAGGCCACGAGCAGTACTTC,CASSELSGLGHEQYF
TRBJ2-3,NA,NA,TRBV7-3,TGTGCCAGCAGTAAAGGGGCAGGGCGCACAGATACGCAGTATTTT,CASSKGAGRTDTQYF
TRBJ2-7,NA,few,TRBV9,TGTGCCAGCAGCGTAGTAATGCAACTAAGCTCCTACGAGCAGTACTTC,CASSVVMQLSSYEQYF
TRBJ1-2,NA,NA,TRBV5-1,TGCGCCAGCAGCTTGGAACAGGGCTATGGCTACACCTTC,CASSLEQGYGYTF
TRBJ1-4,NA,NA,TRBV7-9,TGTGCCAGCAGCTTACAAGGGGTTATAACTAATGAAAAACTGTTTTTT,CASSLQGVITNEKLFF
TRBJ1-5,NA,NA,TRBV6-5,TGTGCCAGCAGTAGGGGGGGCGGGGGCAATCAGCCCCAGCATTTT,CASSRGGGGNQPQHF
TRBJ1-5,NA,NA,TRBV6-5,TGTGCCAGCAGTCCCGAAGTTGAGGGTCGGCCCCAGCATTTT,CASSPEVEGRPQHF
TRBJ2-7,NA,NA,TRBV7-2,TGTGCCAGCAGCCGAGGGGAACAGGGCCTACACTTC,CASSRGEQGLHF
TRBJ2-5,TRBD2,NA,TRBV18,TGTGCCAGCTCACCAGCGAGGAGCGGGGGGGCGGAGACCCAGTACTTC,CASSPARSGGAETQYF
TRBJ1-5,TRBD1,few,TRBV6-1,TGTGCCAGCAGTGTCAGGGGGACACGCAATCAGCCCCAGCATTTT,CASSVRGTRNQPQHF
TRBJ2-7,TRBD1,NA,TRBV7-3,TGTGCCAGCAGCTTAAGACAGGGGGGAGAGCAGTACTTC,CASSLRQGGEQYF
TRBJ2-2,NA,once,TRBV10-2,TGCGCCAGCAGGGACAAATCGAACACCGGGGAGCTGTTTTTT,CASRDKSNTGELFF
TRBJ1-1,NA,NA,TRBV18,TGTGCCAGCTCACCAGGGAAGGGGTCTAGTGCTGAAGCTTTCTTT,CASSPGKGSSAEAFF
TRBJ1-5,TRBD1,NA,TRBV30,TGTGCCTGGAACGCCGTTGGACAGGGGCATCAGCCCCAGCATTTT,CAWNAVGQGHQPQHF
TRBJ2-2,TRBD2,NA,TRBV27,TGTGCCAGCAGTGGACTAGCGGGAGCGTTCCCACCCGGGGAGCTGTTTTTT,CASSGLAGAFPPGELFF
TRBJ2-6,NA,NA,TRBV19,TGTGCCAGTAGTGCCCAGGTGACTGGGGCCAACGTCCTGACTTTC,CASSAQVTGANVLTF
TRBJ1-1,NA,NA,TRBV5-1,TGCGCCAGCAGCTTCCAGGGACTCATGAACACTGAAGCTTTCTTT,CASSFQGLMNTEAFF
TRBJ2-5,TRBD2,once,TRBV7-2,TGTGCCAGCAGCCGCCGACTAGCGGGGGGGTCGGAGACCCAGTACTTC,CASSRRLAGGSETQYF
TRBJ2-2,NA,NA,TRBV27,TGTGCCAGCAGTTTAAGGAGAGGCGGGGCCGGGGAGCTGTTTTTT,CASSLRRGGAGELFF
TRBJ2-2,TRBD1,NA,TRBV27,TGTGCCAGCAGCTTTGAGCGAGGGGGCAACACCGGGGAGCTGTTTTTT,CASSFERGGNTGELFF
TRBJ1-1,NA,NA,TRBV29-1,TGCAGCGTGCCCACAGTGAACACTGAAGCTTTCTTT,CSVPTVNTEAFF
TRBJ2-2,NA,NA,TRBV19,TGTGCCAGTAGTGCCAATCTACTGAATACGAACACCGGGGAGCTGTTTTTT,CASSANLLNTNTGELFF
TRBJ2-3,NA,NA,TRBV7-6,TGTGCCAGCAGCTCCTTCACAGATACGCAGTATTTT,CASSSFTDTQYF
TRBJ2-4,TRBD2,NA,TRBV7-2,TGTGCCAGCAGCCCCCCGGGACTAGCAAAAAACATTCAGTACTTC,CASSPPGLAKNIQYF
TRBJ2-7,NA,NA,TRBV5-1,TGCGCCAGCAGCTTCTCGGCTAGCCCGGAAGTCGAGCAGTACTTC,CASSFSASPEVEQYF
TRBJ1-5,TRBD1,once,TRBV5-1,TGCGCCAGCAGCTTGGGGGCAGGGGGAATAAATCAGCCCCAGCATTTT,CASSLGAGGINQPQHF
TRBJ2-7,NA,NA,TRBV7-8,TGTGCCAGCAGCTTAGGGACAGTCTCCTACGAGCAGTACTTC,CASSLGTVSYEQYF
TRBJ2-3,TRBD2,NA,TRBV11-3,TGTGCCAGCAGCTTCGGGACTAGCGGGCGTGCAGATACGCAGTATTTT,CASSFGTSGRADTQYF
TRBJ1-1,NA,NA,TRBV5-1,TGCGCCAGCAGCTCGCAGGGGTCGAACACTGAAGCTTTCTTT,CASSSQGSNTEAFF
TRBJ1-2,NA,NA,TRBV5-4,TGTGCCAGCAGTGACGGCTTGGACAGCCCTGGCACCTTC,CASSDGLDSPGTF
TRBJ2-1,TRBD2,NA,TRBV4-3,TGCGCCAGCAGCCAAGCCCTCGTCTGGCGGCAGCGGGAGGGCCCTCAGTTCTTC,CASSQALVWRQREGPQFF
TRBJ2-5,TRBD2,once,TRBV11-1,TGTGCCACCTCTCTAGCGGGAGACGAGACCCAGTACTTC,CATSLAGDETQYF
TRBJ1-5,TRBD1,few,TRBV19,TGTGCCAGTAGTGTCACAGGGGTTAATCAGCCCCAGCATTTT,CASSVTGVNQPQHF
TRBJ2-3,TRBD1,NA,TRBV4-3,TGCGCCAGCAGCCAAATGTATGACAGGGGCACAGATACGCAGTATTTT,CASSQMYDRGTDTQYF
TRBJ2-5,NA,NA,TRBV7-2,TGTGCCAGCAGCCTAAACCGAGAGACCCAGTACTTC,CASSLNRETQYF
TRBJ2-3,NA,medium-sized,TRBV6-4,TGTGCCAGCAGTGAGCGGGACACAGATACGCAGTATTTT,CASSERDTDTQYF
TRBJ2-1,TRBD2,NA,TRBV7-3,TGTGCCAGCAGCACTAGCGGGGGGGCCTTCGGTGAGCAGTTCTTC,CASSTSGGAFGEQFF
TRBJ1-1,TRBD1,NA,TRBV6-5,TGTGCCACCCTGACCACAGGGGGCCTCACTGAAGCTTTCTTT,CATLTTGGLTEAFF
TRBJ2-7,TRBD2,NA,TRBV2,TGTGCCAGCACCCCGGGACTAGCGGGGATCTACGAGCAGTACTTC,CASTPGLAGIYEQYF
TRBJ2-4,TRBD1,NA,TRBV6-1,TGTGCCAGCAGTGGGGGGACAGGGTCCAAAAACATTCAGTACTTC,CASSGGTGSKNIQYF
TRBJ2-5,TRBD2,NA,TRBV15,TGTGCCACCAGCAGAGAGGCGGGGGGGACCCAGTACTTC,CATSREAGGTQYF
TRBJ2-1,TRBD2,once,TRBV30,TGTGCCTGGAGTCCCGGACTAGCGGGGGGTATAGAGCAGTTCTTC,CAWSPGLAGGIEQFF
TRBJ1-2,TRBD1,NA,TRBV27,TGTGCCAGCAGGACAATTAGAGGGGGCTCCGCCTCGTTCTATGGCTACACCTTC,CASRTIRGGSASFYGYTF
TRBJ1-1,NA,NA,TRBV7-2,TGTGCCAGCAGCCCAAACCCAGGGTTCACTGAAGCTTTCTTT,CASSPNPGFTEAFF
TRBJ1-6,TRBD1,NA,TRBV7-3,TGTGCCCACAAAAGGTGGGCAGGGGGTGCCGATAGGGATAATTCACCCCTCCACTTT,CAHKRWAGGADRDNSPLHF
TRBJ2-1,TRBD2,NA,TRBV28,TGTGCCAGCAGTTTACGAGGGACTAGCGGGCCCTACAATGAGCAGTTCTTC,CASSLRGTSGPYNEQFF
TRBJ1-3,TRBD1,NA,TRBV5-4,TGTGCCAGCAGTTCTCGGGACAGGGGGCGAAACACCATATATTTT,CASSSRDRGRNTIYF
TRBJ1-1,NA,NA,TRBV27,TGTGCCAGCAGTAGAACGACAGTGAACACTGAAGCTTTCTTT,CASSRTTVNTEAFF
TRBJ2-7,NA,NA,TRBV4-3,TGCGCCAGCAGCCAGCGGGCCCACACGCCCATCTACGAGCAGTACTTC,CASSQRAHTPIYEQYF
TRBJ1-3,NA,NA,TRBV18,TGTGCCAGCTCAGGGGCAGCCGACTCTGGAAACACCATATATTTT,CASSGAADSGNTIYF
TRBJ2-7,TRBD1,NA,TRBV4-1,TGCGCCAGCAGTCAGGTGGCCGGGACAGGCTACGAGCAGTACTTC,CASSQVAGTGYEQYF